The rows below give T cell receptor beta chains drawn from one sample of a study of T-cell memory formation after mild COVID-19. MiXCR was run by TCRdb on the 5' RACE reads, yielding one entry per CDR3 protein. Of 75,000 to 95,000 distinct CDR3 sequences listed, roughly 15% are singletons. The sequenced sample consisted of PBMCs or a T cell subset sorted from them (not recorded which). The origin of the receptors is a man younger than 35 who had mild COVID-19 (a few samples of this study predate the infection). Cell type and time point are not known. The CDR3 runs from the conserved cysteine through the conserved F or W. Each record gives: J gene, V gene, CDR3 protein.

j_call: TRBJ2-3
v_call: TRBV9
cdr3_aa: CASSPTASGGTDTQYF

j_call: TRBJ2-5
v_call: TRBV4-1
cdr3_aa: CASSPLVGQETQYF

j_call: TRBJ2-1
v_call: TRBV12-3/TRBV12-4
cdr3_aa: CASSALAGGPNEQFF

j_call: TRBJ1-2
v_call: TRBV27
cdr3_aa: CASSLRTGLSNYGYTF

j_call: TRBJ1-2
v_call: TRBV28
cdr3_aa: CASSLGKRQGTGYTF

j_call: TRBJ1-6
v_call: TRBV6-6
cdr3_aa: CASSSNQGSGNSPLNF

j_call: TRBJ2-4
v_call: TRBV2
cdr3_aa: CASSWTVAKNIQYF

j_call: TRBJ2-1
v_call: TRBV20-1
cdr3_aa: CSAQETFSRTLNNEQFF

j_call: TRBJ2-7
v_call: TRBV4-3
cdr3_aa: CASSHRQGAAYEQYF

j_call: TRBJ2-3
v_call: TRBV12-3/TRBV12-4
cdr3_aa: CASKTAGGPADTQYF

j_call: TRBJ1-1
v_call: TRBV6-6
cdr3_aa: CASSSVRDTEAFF

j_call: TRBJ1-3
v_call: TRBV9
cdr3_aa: CASSPGKGLGNTIYF

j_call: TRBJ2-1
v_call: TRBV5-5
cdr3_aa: CASSLALAREQFF

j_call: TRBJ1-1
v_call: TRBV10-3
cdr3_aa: CAIREQGTNTEAFF

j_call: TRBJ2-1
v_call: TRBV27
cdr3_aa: CASSPRDRPYNEQFF

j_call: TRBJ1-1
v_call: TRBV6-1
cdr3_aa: CASSEYIGGVGLHEAFF

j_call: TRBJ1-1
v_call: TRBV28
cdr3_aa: CASSPADSTEAFF

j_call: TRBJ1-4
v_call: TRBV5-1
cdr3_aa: CASSPWGQYNEKLFF

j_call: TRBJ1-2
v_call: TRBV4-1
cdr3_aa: CASSQEGARDGYTF

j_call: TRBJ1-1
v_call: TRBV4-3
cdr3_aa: CASSHENRGRLESDTEAFF

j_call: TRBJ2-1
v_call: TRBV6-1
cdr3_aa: CASSGLAGGNNEQFF

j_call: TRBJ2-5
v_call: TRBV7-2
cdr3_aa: CASSPGQGAWETQYF

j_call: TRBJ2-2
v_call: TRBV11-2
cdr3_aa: CASSLAAPGELFF

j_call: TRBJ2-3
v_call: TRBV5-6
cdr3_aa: CASSLGDITDTQYF

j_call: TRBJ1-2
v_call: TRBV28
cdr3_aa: CASSLTVYGYTF

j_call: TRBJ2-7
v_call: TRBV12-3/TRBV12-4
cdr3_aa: CASRGTSSYEQYF

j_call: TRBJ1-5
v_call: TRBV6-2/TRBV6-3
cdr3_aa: CASSYPGLQARQPQHF

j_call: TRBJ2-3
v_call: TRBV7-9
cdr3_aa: CASRNTGTSAPTDTQYF

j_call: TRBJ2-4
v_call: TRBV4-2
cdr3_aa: CASEGGWRGTKNIQYF

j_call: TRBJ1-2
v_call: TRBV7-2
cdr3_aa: CASSLPGAINYGYTF

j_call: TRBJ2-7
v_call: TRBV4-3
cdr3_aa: CASSQDRGYEQYF

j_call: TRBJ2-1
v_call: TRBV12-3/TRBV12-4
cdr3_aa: CASSLPGGDEQFF

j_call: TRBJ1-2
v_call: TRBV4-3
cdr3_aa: CASSQGAGAIYGYTF

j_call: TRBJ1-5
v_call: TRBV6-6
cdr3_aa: CASSYPDRGLQPQHF

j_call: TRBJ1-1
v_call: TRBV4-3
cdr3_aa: CASSQDGQGSTEAFF

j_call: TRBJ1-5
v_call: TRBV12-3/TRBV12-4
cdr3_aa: CASSPRGEDQPQHF

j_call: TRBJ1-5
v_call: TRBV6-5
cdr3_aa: CASSGTGGPQHF

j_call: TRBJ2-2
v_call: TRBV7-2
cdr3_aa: CASSFPGNTGELFF

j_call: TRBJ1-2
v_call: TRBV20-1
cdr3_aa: CSARVTNYGYTF

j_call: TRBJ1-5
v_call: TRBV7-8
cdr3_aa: CASSLDMSQDQPQHF

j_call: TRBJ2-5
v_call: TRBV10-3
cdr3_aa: CAISESGQYEETQYF

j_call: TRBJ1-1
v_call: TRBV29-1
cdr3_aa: CSVEGDRAGLNTEAFF

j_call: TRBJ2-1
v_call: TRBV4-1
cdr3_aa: CASSQETGINEQFF

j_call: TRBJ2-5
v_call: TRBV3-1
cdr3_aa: CASSPNPGDGETQYF

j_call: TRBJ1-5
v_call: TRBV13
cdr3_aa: CASSRSRVQPQHF

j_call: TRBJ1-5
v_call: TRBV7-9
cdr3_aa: CASSLVVGDTGQPQHF

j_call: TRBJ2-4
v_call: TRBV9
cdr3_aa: CASSPGLAGTKNIQYF